The entry below gives a single T cell receptor (beta chain) sequence along with its context. What it recognizes is unknown. PCR employed 60 Vbeta and 13 Jbeta primers. Assay used: immunoSEQ multiplex PCR; TCRdb lists only in-frame clones, some missing. The table records about 120,000 clones, around 68% of them present only once. The source of the sample is a study of cytomegalovirus exposure and HLA in healthy donors. Study-wide results and limits: Highly shared variants forming one cluster were likely a sequencing artifact.

The V and J ends lost 5 bases and 6 bases, in that order; junction bases with no gene match: 5. The CDR3 covers 14 residues. Germline CDR1 reads ENHRY; CDR2 reads SYGVKD. This TCR was sampled from a woman in her 50s in good health and CMV-seropositive. The chain couples TRBV10-3 to TRBJ1-5, with 9 bases matching TRBD1. The material sequenced was PBMCs. In DNA form, the CDR3 reads TGTGCCATCAGTCTGACAGGGGGAAGTCAGCCCCAGCATTTT. Amino acid sequence: CAISLTGGSQPQHF.